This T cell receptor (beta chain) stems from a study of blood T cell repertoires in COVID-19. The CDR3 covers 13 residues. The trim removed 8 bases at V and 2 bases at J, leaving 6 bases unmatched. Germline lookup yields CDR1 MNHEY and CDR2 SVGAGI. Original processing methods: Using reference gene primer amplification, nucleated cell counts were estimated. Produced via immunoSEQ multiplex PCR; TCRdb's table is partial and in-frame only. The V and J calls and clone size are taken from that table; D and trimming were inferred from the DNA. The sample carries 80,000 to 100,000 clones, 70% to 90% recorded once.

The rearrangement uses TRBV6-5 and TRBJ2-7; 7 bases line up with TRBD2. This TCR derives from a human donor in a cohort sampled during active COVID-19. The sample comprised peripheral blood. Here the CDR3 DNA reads TGTGCCAGCGGGAGGGACTACACCTACGAGCAGTACTTC. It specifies CASGRDYTYEQYF.